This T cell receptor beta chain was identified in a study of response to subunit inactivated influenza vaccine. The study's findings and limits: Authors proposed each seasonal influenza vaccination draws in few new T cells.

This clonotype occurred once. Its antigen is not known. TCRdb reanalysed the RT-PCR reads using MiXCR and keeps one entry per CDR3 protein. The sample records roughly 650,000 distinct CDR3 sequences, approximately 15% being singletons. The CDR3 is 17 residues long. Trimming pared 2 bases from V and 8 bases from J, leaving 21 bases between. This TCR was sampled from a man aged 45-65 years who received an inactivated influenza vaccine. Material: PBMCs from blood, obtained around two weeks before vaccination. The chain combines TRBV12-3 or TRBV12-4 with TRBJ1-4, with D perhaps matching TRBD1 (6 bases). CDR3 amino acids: CASSLTGGVLRGEKLFF. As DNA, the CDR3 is TGTGCCAGCAGTTTAACAGGAGGCGTCTTAAGGGGGGAAAAACTGTTTTTT.